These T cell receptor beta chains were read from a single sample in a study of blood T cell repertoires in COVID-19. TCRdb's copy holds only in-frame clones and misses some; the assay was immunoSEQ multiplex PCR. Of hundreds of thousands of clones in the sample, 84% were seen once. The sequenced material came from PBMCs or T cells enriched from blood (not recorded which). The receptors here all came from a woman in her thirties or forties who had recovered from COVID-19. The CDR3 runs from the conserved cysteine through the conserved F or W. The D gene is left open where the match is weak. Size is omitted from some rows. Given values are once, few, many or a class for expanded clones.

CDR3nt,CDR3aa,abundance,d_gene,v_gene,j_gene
TGTGCCAGCAGTGATCCAACCTTTCGCGGGACCATTGGTAATGAGCAGTTCTTC,CASSDPTFRGTIGNEQFF,.,.,TRBV6-1,TRBJ2-1
TGTGCCACCCGACAGGGCCTAAGGGGCCCCAATCAGCCCCAGCATTTT,CATRQGLRGPNQPQHF,once,TRBD1,TRBV28,TRBJ1-5
TGTGCCAGCAGCTTAGGAGGGGGCCATCCAGGCGGCTACACCTTC,CASSLGGGHPGGYTF,.,TRBD1,TRBV7-2,TRBJ1-2
TGTGCCAGCAGCAAAGAGAGGGAGTCGGGCTACGAGCAGTACTTC,CASSKERESGYEQYF,.,.,TRBV21-1,TRBJ2-7
TGCAGCGTTGCGGGACAGCCTACCTACGAGCAGTACTTC,CSVAGQPTYEQYF,once,TRBD1,TRBV29-1,TRBJ2-7
TGTGCCAGCAGCGCAACCGTAGCGGGAGGGGGAGAGACCCAGTACTTC,CASSATVAGGGETQYF,.,TRBD2,TRBV9,TRBJ2-5
TGCAGCGCTGTGACAGGGTGGAATGAGCAGTTCTTC,CSAVTGWNEQFF,.,TRBD1,TRBV29-1,TRBJ2-1
TGTGCCAGCAGCCAAGAGACTAGTAATGAGCAGTTCTTC,CASSQETSNEQFF,once,.,TRBV3-1/TRBV3-2,TRBJ2-1
TGTGCCAGCAGCTTAGGGGGGGGACACCCTGTCGAGCAGTACTTC,CASSLGGGHPVEQYF,.,.,TRBV7-2,TRBJ2-7
TGTGCCACATCCGAAGGGGACAGGGTTGAAAAACTGTTTTTT,CATSEGDRVEKLFF,.,TRBD1,TRBV10-3,TRBJ1-4
TGTGCCAGTCTAAGGGAGGACCGATCCACCGGGGAGCTGTTTTTT,CASLREDRSTGELFF,.,.,TRBV2,TRBJ2-2
TGTGCCAGCTCACCCGGACAGGCGAACACTGAAGCTTTCTTT,CASSPGQANTEAFF,.,TRBD1,TRBV18,TRBJ1-1
TGTGCCAGCAGTTACGACAGGAACACCGGGGAGCTGTTTTTT,CASSYDRNTGELFF,.,.,TRBV6-5,TRBJ2-2
TGTGCCAGCAGTCTTACAGCAACTAATGAAAAACTGTTTTTT,CASSLTATNEKLFF,.,.,TRBV9,TRBJ1-4
TGTGCCAGCAGCGCCCTGGACAGGGGCGGCTACACCTTC,CASSALDRGGYTF,.,TRBD1,TRBV14,TRBJ1-2
TGCGCCAGCAGCCAAGATAGGCAGGGTAATGAAAAACTGTTTTTT,CASSQDRQGNEKLFF,.,.,TRBV4-3,TRBJ1-4
TGTGCCAGCCTTAGCGGCTCCTACAATGAGCAGTTCTTC,CASLSGSYNEQFF,.,.,TRBV3-1/TRBV3-2,TRBJ2-1
TGTGCCAGCAGCGCGGGACTACTCTACGAGCAGTACTTC,CASSAGLLYEQYF,.,TRBD2,TRBV6-5,TRBJ2-7
TGTGCCAGCAGTCGGGACAGTGGAGGCTATGGCTACACCTTC,CASSRDSGGYGYTF,.,TRBD1,TRBV6-2/TRBV6-3,TRBJ1-2
TGTGCCAGCAGCGCCGACGGGGGGCGCGGGTCAGCTTTCTTT,CASSADGGRGSAFF,.,.,TRBV9,TRBJ1-1